The T cell receptor beta chain under discussion was sequenced for a study of spatial heterogeneity in lung cancer. This clonotype is large in the sample. No antigen is known for it. Since it is a stray read in a library aimed at alpha chains, this beta chain has a size that is not meaningful. In TCRdb, the 5' RACE reads were re-called with MiXCR into one record per CDR3 protein. The sample gives thousands of distinct CDR3 sequences, roughly an eighth of which show up once; 8% to 13% is in the top ten. Time point specified: sample taken at primary tumor resection. Samples were donated by 72 untreated early-stage non-small cell lung cancer patients. V lost 2 bases, J lost 5 bases, and 13 bases lay in between. The length of the CDR3 is 14 residues. Per germline, CDR1 MNHEY and CDR2 SMNVEV (reference sequence). Notes on the study in general: For expanded intratumoral alpha and beta TCRs, counts tracked tumor mutation counts.

Sequencing used lung tumor tissue, obtained at surgery. The sequence was collected from a male donor with early-stage non-small cell lung cancer. The rearrangement uses TRBV27 and TRBJ2-7; no firm D call. CDR3 amino acids: CASSLGAPLNEQYF. For the CDR3, the DNA is TGTGCCAGCAGTTTAGGAGCCCCACTAAACGAGCAGTACTTC.